One and the same sample provided the 21 T cell receptor beta chains below, sequenced in a study of cytomegalovirus exposure and HLA in healthy donors. A multiplex PCR was run with 60 Vbeta primers and 13 Jbeta primers. Produced via immunoSEQ multiplex PCR; TCRdb's table is partial and in-frame only. The table includes about 84,000 clones, 55% to 65% detected once. Material for sequencing was PBMCs. The origin of the receptors is a woman aged 35 to 49 in good health and CMV-seropositive.

The J gene is TRBJ2-7, the V gene TRBV7-2, with TRBD2 matching over 9 bases. Germline-derived CDR1 and CDR2 are SGHTA and FQGNSA. The ends lost 5 bases at V and 1 base at J; junction bases unmatched: 9. The CDR3 is 16 amino acids. The CDR3 sequence is CASSRDTLAGSYEQYF. CDR3 in DNA: TGTGCCAGCAGCCGCGACACGCTAGCGGGGTCCTACGAGCAGTACTTC.

V gene TRBV18 combines with J gene TRBJ1-3; TRBD1 might be the D (6 bases). This CDR3 spans 17 amino acids. With 3 bases removed from V and 2 bases from J, the gap between germline ends came to 17 bases. Germline V CDR1 and CDR2: KGHSH, LQKENI. Written as DNA, the CDR3 is TGTGCCAGCTCACCCTATTCTTTACAGGGACCTGGAAACACCATATATTTT. It codes for CASSPYSLQGPGNTIYF.

The chain is built from TRBV11-2 and TRBJ2-7, with no clear D. Trimming cost V 5 bases and J 4 bases, with 6 bases left between them. Germline CDR1 and CDR2: SGHAT and FQNNGV. The CDR3 is made up of 11 amino acids. Written as DNA, the CDR3 is TGTGCCAGCAGCGTGTCTTACGAGCAGTACTTC. This codes for CASSVSYEQYF.

This chain uses TRBV7-2 with TRBJ1-6; no firm D call. The CDR3 contains 13 residues. V lost 5 bases and J lost 8, with 10 bases in between. CDR1 is SGHTA and CDR2 is FQGNSA in the germline V gene. CDR3 in amino acids: CASSQLRDSPLHF. CDR3 nucleotides: TGTGCCAGCAGCCAACTTCGAGATTCACCCCTCCACTTT.

The chain recombines TRBV6-5 with TRBJ2-3; 9 nucleotides agree with TRBD2. This CDR3 is 13 amino acids long. With V trimmed by 8 bases and J by 4 bases, 4 bases remained unmatched. From germline, CDR1 is MNHEY and CDR2 SVGAGI. CDR3 bases: TGTGCCAGCGCGGGAGGGGGCGCAGATACGCAGTATTTT. This gives the protein CASAGGGADTQYF.

The chain combines TRBV27 with TRBJ2-7, with D perhaps TRBD2 (7 bases). Germline CDR1 reads MNHEY; CDR2 reads SMNVEV (reference sequence). This CDR3 is built from 14 residues. Trimming took off 7 bases at V and 4 bases at J, with 17 bases between the two ends. In DNA form, the CDR3 reads TGTGCCAGCATATCAAACGGGGGGCTGTACGAGCAGTACTTC. Amino acid sequence: CASISNGGLYEQYF.

The chain employs TRBV4-1 and TRBJ2-1, with 10 bases matching TRBD2. The V gene's germline CDR1 is MGHRA and CDR2 YSYEKL. V dropped 3 bases and J dropped 8; count of bases not matched to a gene: 10. The CDR3 has 16 amino acids. The CDR3 bases are TGCGCCAGCAGCCAGTCGCCGGGACTAGCGTTCTATGAGCAGTTCTTC. It is translated as CASSQSPGLAFYEQFF.

The gene calls are TRBV5-1 and TRBJ1-5; no reliable D call. The CDR3 contains 15 residues. Germline V gene sequence: CDR1 SGHRS, CDR2 YFSETQ. Trimming pared 0 bases from V and 2 bases from J, leaving 9 bases between. The CDR3 region has the DNA TGCGCCAGCAGCTTGGAGCCAGGTGGCAATCAGCCCCAGCATTTT. Encoded protein: CASSLEPGGNQPQHF.

The chain couples TRBV4-1 to TRBJ1-5; weak D call: TRBD1 (5 bases). Trimming removed 3 bases from V and 4 bases from J, with 10 bases in between. The germline CDR1 and CDR2 sequences are MGHRA and YSYEKL. CDR3 length equals 14 residues. The CDR3 reads CASSQETVNQPQHF. CDR3 DNA sequence: TGCGCCAGCAGCCAGGAGACAGTTAATCAGCCCCAGCATTTT.

This chain links TRBV6-1 with TRBJ1-5; TRBD1 might be the D (5 bases). The V gene's germline CDR1 is MNHNS and CDR2 SASEGT. The ends were cut back, 6 bases at V and 3 bases at J, with 15 bases in the middle. This CDR3 comprises 15 residues. CDR3 coding DNA: TGTGCCAGCAGCGCCGGGGGGAATGACAATCAGCCCCAGCATTTT. Amino acids: CASSAGGNDNQPQHF.

This chain connects TRBV5-8 to TRBJ2-1; 9 positions agree with TRBD2. J lost 2 bases, V lost 3 bases, and 6 bases had no gene match. The CDR3 contains 16 residues. Germline-derived CDR1 and CDR2 are SGHTS and YDEGEE. The CDR3 is CASSSLAGVTYNEQFF. Here the CDR3 DNA reads TGTGCCAGCAGCTCTTTAGCGGGAGTGACCTACAATGAGCAGTTCTTC. Full variable domain (missing parts from reference TRBV5-8 and TRBJ2-1): EAGVTQSPTHLIKTRGQQATLRCSPISGHTSVYWYQQALGLGLQFLLWYDEGEERNRGNFPPRFSGRQFPNYSSELNVNALELEDSALYLCASSSLAGVTYNEQFFGPGTRLTVL.

This chain connects TRBV4-2 to TRBJ2-2; no clear D gene. Trimming removed 1 base at V and 3 bases at J, with 12 bases between. This CDR3 region has 16 residues. Germline CDR1 and CDR2: LGHNA and YNFKEQ. The CDR3 DNA reads TGTGCCAGCAGCCAAGTAAGGAGCTCGGACACCGGGGAGCTGTTTTTT. Protein sequence: CASSQVRSSDTGELFF.

This clone was seen only once. The chain joins TRBV6-5 to TRBJ2-5; TRBD2 matches 8 bases. With 9 bases clipped from V and 4 bases from J, the junction kept 7 bases outside the gene matches. The CDR3 is 13 amino acids. Germline V gene lookup returns CDR1 MNHEY and CDR2 SVGAGI. The CDR3 sequence is CASLSGNLETQYF. CDR3 sequence (DNA): TGTGCCAGTCTTAGCGGGAATTTAGAGACCCAGTACTTC.

The V call is TRBV30, the J call TRBJ2-3; possibly TRBD2 for D (6 bases). Trimming stripped 5 bases from V and 9 bases from J, with 15 bases between. Looked up from germline, CDR1 is GTSNPN and CDR2 is SVGIG (reference sequence). This CDR3 contains 12 residues. CDR3 nucleotide sequence: TGTGCCTGGGGACTATCTGCGCCCACGCAGTATTTT. Protein sequence: CAWGLSAPTQYF.

V usage is TRBV7-9 and J usage is TRBJ2-1; TRBD1 matches at 9 bases. After removal of 4 bases from V and 3 bases from J, the junction contained 7 bases not matched to a gene. The germline gives CDR1 SEHNR, CDR2 FQNEAQ (reference sequence). The CDR3 has 16 residues. This CDR3 is CASSSNDRGYYNEQFF. The CDR3 DNA sequence: TGTGCCAGCAGCTCAAACGACAGGGGGTACTACAATGAGCAGTTCTTC.

This clone came up a few times. The CDR3 DNA reads as TGTGCCAGCAGTCTCAGGGGCAGGGCCCTACAAAATGAGCAGTTCTTC. It codes for CASSLRGRALQNEQFF. This chain uses TRBV28 with TRBJ2-1; the D gene is possibly TRBD1 (6 bases). Germline assignment: CDR1 MDHEN and CDR2 SYDVKM. This CDR3 spans 16 amino acids. The ends were cut back, 5 bases at V and 7 bases at J, with 21 bases in the middle.

The CDR3 sequence: CASSQNSNQPQHF. The DNA of the CDR3 is TGTGCCAGCAGCCAGAATAGCAATCAGCCCCAGCATTTT. The chain carries TRBV7-6 and TRBJ1-5; D uncertain. Germline V CDR1 and CDR2: SGHVS, FNYEAQ. The CDR3 covers 13 residues. Trimming stripped 5 bases from V and 0 bases from J, with 5 bases between. Using reference TRBV7-6 and TRBJ1-5 for the parts outside the CDR3, the full variable domain is GAGVSQSPRYKVTKRGQDVALRCDPISGHVSLYWYRQALGQGPEFLTYFNYEAQQDKSGLPNDRFSAERPEGSISTLTIQRTEQRDSAMYRCASSQNSNQPQHFGDGTRLSIL.

The chain has TRBV5-5 and TRBJ1-2, with 10 nucleotides matching TRBD1. The CDR3 is 15 residues long. Trimming at V came to 5 bases and at J to 3 bases, leaving 7 bases not matched to a gene. Germline CDR1 reads SGHKS; CDR2 reads YYEKEE (reference sequence). CDR3 coding DNA: TGTGCCAGCAGTCCCGGGACAGGGGTGGACTATGGCTACACCTTC. The encoded protein is CASSPGTGVDYGYTF. The whole variable domain, remainder taken from reference TRBV5-5 and TRBJ1-2, is DAGVTQSPTHLIKTRGQQVTLRCSPISGHKSVSWYQQVLGQGPQFIFQYYEKEERGRGNFPDRFSARQFPNYSSELNVNALLLGDSALYLCASSPGTGVDYGYTFGSGTRLTVV.

The sample holds a few counts of this clone. This chain joins TRBV7-8 and TRBJ2-1, with 8 bases matching TRBD2. This CDR3 region has 15 residues. Germline V gives CDR1 SGHVS, CDR2 FQNEAQ. V lost 6 bases and J lost 10; bases outside the gene matches: 14. CDR3 DNA sequence: TGTGCCAGCAGAGCCAGCGGGAGTCCAGCTCGGGAGCAGTTCTTC. It yields the protein CASRASGSPAREQFF.

This clone was observed a handful of times. This chain connects TRBV27 to TRBJ1-1; tentatively, D is TRBD1 (5 bases). The germline V gene encodes CDR1 MNHEY and CDR2 SMNVEV (reference sequence). V lost 1 base and J lost 8, with 17 bases in between. The CDR3 sequence is 15 residues long. CDR3 protein: CASSLYPGYGSEAFF. DNA of the CDR3: TGTGCCAGCAGTTTATACCCAGGGTATGGATCCGAAGCTTTCTTT.

The chain couples TRBV14 to TRBJ1-1, with D maybe TRBD1 (6 bases). The germline V and J ends were trimmed by 4 bases and 0 bases, with 15 bases remaining between them. The CDR3 runs to 16 residues. Germline CDR1 reads SGHDN; CDR2 reads FVKESK. CDR3 nucleotide sequence: TGTGCCAGCAGCCCCTGGACAGTTCGGATGAACACTGAAGCTTTCTTT. Translating it yields CASSPWTVRMNTEAFF.